The clone carrying this TCR beta chain was seen ten or more times. Its specificity is not known. The TCR library protocol was used to attach unique molecular identifiers. These identifiers were attached to individual cDNA molecules. TCRdb independently ran MiXCR on the 5' RACE reads; one entry per CDR3 protein. The repertoire holds roughly 67,000 distinct CDR3 sequences, about 11% seen once, with around 6.6% in the top ten. The length of the CDR3 is 12 residues. Germline V lookup: CDR1 WSHSY, CDR2 SAAADI. Trimming took off 6 bases at V and 0 bases at J, with 5 bases between the two ends. The sample comes from a study of early T cells in non-severe SARS-CoV-2 infection. Whole-study context: From unsorted whole blood, bulk RNA was sequenced, and the chains remained unpaired.

General study points: A preference for anti-spike CD8 responses marked VDJdb matching, which missed private and CD4 specificities.

V is TRBV10-2 and J is TRBJ1-1, with no clear D. This TCR was sampled from an adult who was a healthcare worker with PCR-confirmed SARS-CoV-2 infection or an uninfected control (not recorded which). Sequencing was done on a sample of whole blood. The CDR3 region has the DNA TGCGCCAGCAGCTTCCTGAACACTGAAGCTTTCTTT. Translating gives CASSFLNTEAFF.